These 16 T cell receptor beta chains were all obtained from the same sample, sequenced in a study of blood T cell repertoires in COVID-19. The assay was immunoSEQ multiplex PCR, and TCRdb's table has in-frame clones only and misses some. Among approximately 310,000 clones listed, roughly 87% were seen once. The sequencing sample was made of peripheral blood. These receptors were obtained from a man aged 50-60 years with active or convalescent COVID-19.

In this sample, this clone turned up once. This chain uses TRBV7-8 with TRBJ1-6; 7 positions agree with TRBD1. Germline-derived CDR1 and CDR2 are SGHVS and FQNEAQ. V gave up 3 bases and J gave up 6 bases; unmatched junction bases: 2. This CDR3 contains 14 residues. The CDR3 loop is CASSLDRLNSPLHF. CDR3 nucleotide sequence: TGTGCCAGCAGCTTGGACAGGCTTAATTCACCCCTCCACTTT.

The chain couples TRBV4-1 to TRBJ1-5; a weak D match, TRBD1 (6 bases). The CDR3 has 13 residues. V lost 4 bases to trimming and J lost 6 bases, with 10 bases between them. CDR1 MGHRA and CDR2 YSYEKL come from the germline V gene. As DNA, the CDR3 is TGCGCCAGCAGCCCTGGGGGCGGTCAGCCCCAGCATTTT. It translates to CASSPGGGQPQHF.

This clone appeared a few times. The chain employs TRBV30 and TRBJ1-4; D ambiguous. CDR3 length: 11 residues. Trimming stripped 2 bases from V and 8 bases from J, with 6 bases between. CDR1 is GTSNPN, CDR2 SVGIG, per germline (reference sequence). CDR3 DNA sequence: TGTGCCTGGAGTTGGAGCGAAAAACTGTTTTTT. It is translated as CAWSWSEKLFF. Complete variable domain (other parts from reference TRBV30 and TRBJ1-4): SQTIHQWPATLVQPVGSPLSLECTVEGTSNPNLYWYRQAAGRGLQLLFYSVGIGQISSEVPQNLSASRPQDRQFILSSKKLLLSDSGFYLCAWSWSEKLFFGSGTQLSVL.

This clone was observed a few times. The chain is built from TRBV2 and TRBJ2-7; D may be TRBD2 (6 bases). The CDR3 is 15 residues long. CDR1 is SNHLY, CDR2 FYNNEI, per germline. Trimming removed 4 bases from V and 6 bases from J, with 19 bases in between. The CDR3 DNA sequence: TGTGCCAGCAGTGTTGGGGTAGCGGCCCGGGGCGAGCAGTACTTC. Translation gives CASSVGVAARGEQYF.

The chain has TRBV4-2 and TRBJ2-7, with 7 bases identical to TRBD1. Germline assignment: CDR1 LGHNA and CDR2 YNFKEQ. This CDR3 is built from 14 residues. The V segment lost 4 bases and the J segment 5 bases; nucleotides outside the gene matches: 8. The CDR3 coding sequence is TGTGCCAGCAGCCCAGACGGTACAGGGGACGAGCAGTACTTC. Translated, it gives CASSPDGTGDEQYF.

V usage is TRBV10-1 and J usage is TRBJ2-1; D is possibly TRBD2 (6 bases). Germline V gives CDR1 WNHNN, CDR2 SYGVQD (reference sequence). CDR3 length: 15 residues. With 0 bases removed from V and 7 bases from J, the gap between germline ends came to 13 bases. The CDR3 is CASSESGGMHNEQFF. In DNA, the CDR3 is TGCGCCAGCAGTGAGTCGGGCGGGATGCATAATGAGCAGTTCTTC.

The chain combines TRBV28 with TRBJ1-5; tentatively, D is TRBD1 (5 bases). V was trimmed by 5 bases and J by 4 bases, leaving 21 bases between them. Germline assignment: CDR1 MDHEN and CDR2 SYDVKM. The CDR3 loop spans 17 amino acids. CDR3 in amino acids: CASSLGGGRAFNQPQHF. The CDR3 coding sequence is TGTGCCAGCAGTCTGGGGGGGGGACGCGCGTTTAATCAGCCCCAGCATTTT.

To note about this clone: This sample includes further DNA sequences coding for the same CDR3. The chain is built from TRBV5-1 and TRBJ2-5; tentatively, D is TRBD2 (6 bases). The V end was cut by 5 bases, the J end by 2 bases, with 13 bases between. The CDR3 is 14 amino acids. Looked up from germline, CDR1 is SGHRS and CDR2 is YFSETQ. CDR3 amino acids: CASSPPGRQETQYF. The CDR3 DNA reads TGCGCCAGCAGTCCTCCAGGGAGGCAAGAGACCCAGTACTTC. The entire variable domain, with the rest obtained from reference TRBV5-1 and TRBJ2-5, is as follows: KAGVTQTPRYLIKTRGQQVTLSCSPISGHRSVSWYQQTPGQGLQFLFEYFSETQRNKGNFPGRFSGRQFSNSRSEMNVSTLELGDSALYLCASSPPGRQETQYFGPGTRLLVL.

This chain uses TRBV11-2 with TRBJ1-2; D unclear. The V end lost 0 bases, the J end lost 6 bases, and 11 bases lay between the germline ends. The CDR3 covers 14 residues. The germline V gene has CDR1 SGHAT and CDR2 FQNNGV. The CDR3 sequence: CASSLDTGMDGYTF. The DNA of the CDR3 is TGTGCCAGCAGCTTAGATACGGGTATGGATGGCTACACCTTC.

This clone was seen only once. The rearrangement uses TRBV6-2 or TRBV6-3 and TRBJ1-6; maybe TRBD1 (6 bases). CDR1 and CDR2 from the germline V gene are MNHEY and SVGEGT. The CDR3 is 15 residues long. V was cut by 6 bases and J by 4 bases, with 13 bases left in between. The CDR3 here is CASSPGQPYNSPLHF. The CDR3 bases are TGTGCCAGCAGCCCCGGACAGCCTTATAATTCACCCCTCCACTTT.

The chain joins TRBV2 to TRBJ2-7, with 9 bases that match TRBD1. Germline CDR1 SNHLY, CDR2 FYNNEI. CDR3 length: 15 residues. V lost 7 bases to trimming and J lost 3 bases; unmatched junction nucleotides: 10. The CDR3 DNA reads as TGTGCCAGCAAAGTGATGGACAGGGGAATCTACGAGCAGTACTTC. Translation: CASKVMDRGIYEQYF.

This sequence joins TRBV19 and TRBJ2-6; D may be TRBD2 (5 bases). CDR1 is LNHDA and CDR2 is SQIVND in the germline V gene (reference sequence). This CDR3 region has 14 residues. Trimming pared 4 bases from V and 2 bases from J, leaving 6 bases between. In DNA form, the CDR3 reads TGTGCCAGTAGTACCGGGGCTGGGGCCAACGTCCTGACTTTC. Translated: CASSTGAGANVLTF. Complete variable domain (other parts from reference TRBV19 and TRBJ2-6): DGGITQSPKYLFRKEGQNVTLSCEQNLNHDAMYWYRQDPGQGLRLIYYSQIVNDFQKGDIAEGYSVSREKKESFPLTVTSAQKNPTAFYLCASSTGAGANVLTFGAGSRLTVL.

CDR3 DNA: TGCGCCAGCAGCTTGGGGGAAGCAGGGGTTGCAGCTAATGAAAAACTGTTTTTT. Translation gives CASSLGEAGVAANEKLFF. V is TRBV5-1 and J is TRBJ1-4; D may be TRBD1 (6 bases). The V gene's germline CDR1 is SGHRS and CDR2 YFSETQ. CDR3 length equals 18 residues. V shed 0 bases and J shed 3 bases, with 18 bases lying between them.

This clone was counted a few times. The CDR3 DNA sequence: TGTGCCAGCAGTTACTACGGGACAGGGGTGAACACTGAAGCTTTCTTT. Translated: CASSYYGTGVNTEAFF. The V and J genes are TRBV6-5 and TRBJ1-1; 10 bases map to TRBD1. Per the germline V gene, CDR1 is MNHEY and CDR2 is SVGAGI. The CDR3 is 16 amino acids. V shed 1 base, J shed 0 bases, and the junction held 2 bases outside the gene matches.

This chain connects TRBV19 to TRBJ2-7, with a weak D call TRBD2 (5 bases). With 3 bases removed from V and 2 bases from J, the gap between germline ends came to 14 bases. The CDR3 has 15 residues. Germline V gene data show CDR1 as LNHDA and CDR2 as SQIVND (reference sequence). The CDR3 here is CASSIRGLWAYEQYF. DNA of the CDR3: TGTGCCAGTAGTATCCGAGGGTTATGGGCCTACGAGCAGTACTTC.

The V gene is TRBV6-2 or TRBV6-3, the J gene TRBJ1-1; D is undetermined. V dropped 8 bases and J dropped 3 bases, with 13 bases sitting between them. CDR3 length: 13 amino acids. Germline V gene lookup returns CDR1 MNHEY and CDR2 SVGEGT. The CDR3 loop is CASGLSTHTEAFF. CDR3 DNA sequence: TGTGCCAGCGGCCTGAGTACTCACACTGAAGCTTTCTTT.